This T cell receptor beta chain was captured by sequencing in a study of cytomegalovirus exposure and HLA in healthy donors (dated by TCRdb to the late 2010s). Regarding the research as a whole: According to an earlier analysis of 587 of the donors, 150 million to 200 million T cells yielded some 120 million unique TCR beta sequences and approximately 300 Gb of sequence data. An early release that covered 640 HLA-typed donors contained around 330 gigabases of sequencing data and some 87 million unique TCR sequences. The genetic ancestry cluster associated with self-reported Caucasian donors included about 81% of the 350 to 500 genotyped donors. The study aimed to test whether signatures of past pathogen exposure could be identified by cataloging public T cell receptors. The T cell repertoires of around 730 subjects were profiled by immunosequencing and related to cytomegalovirus serostatus. Along with the approximately 600-subject first cohort, a separate validation cohort of some 130 different subjects was used. To predict cytomegalovirus infection status, the study combined high-throughput TCR immunosequencing, statistical association of individual TCRs with disease status, and machine learning. To study patterns of TCR occurrence, a later analysis re-analyzed previously published TCR beta repertoires from more than 550 donors and added high-resolution HLA genotyping. Rather than using new phenotypic data, the later analysis identified candidate immune exposures from TCR beta sequences and from how often those sequences occurred across donors. To decide whether each TCR beta V gene segment behaved as functional or pseudogenic, an earlier analysis of several hundred of the donors relied on high-throughput TCR beta sequencing. Donor age, sex, ethnicity and CMV serostatus were compiled together with the repertoire data. In a later genetic analysis, genome-wide SNP genotypes for about three fifths of the roughly 670 donors were used, and that subset was treated as a discovery cohort. All discovery cohort repertoires had been generated on a single sequencing platform. HLA typing covered class I and class II loci at four-digit resolution. The number of typed donors differed by locus: roughly 620-630 for A, B, C, DRB1 and DQB1; 500 to 550 for DQA1; approximately 600 for DPA1; and 450 to 480 for DPB1. Because of strong linkage in the cohort, five DR-DQ haplotypes were treated as single units for association and clustering. Among a few hundred genotyped donors of the cohort, an average of about 240,000 unique TCR beta nucleotide sequences were sequenced per donor, roughly 20% of them non-productive. Overall study results and their limits: Some IMGT-functional V segments, including TRBV6-2 and TRBV6-3, could not be distinguished by the 87-base-pair reads and were therefore excluded. In a later genetic analysis, a missense DCLRE1C variant was associated with V-gene and J-gene trimming of TCR beta chains, and the association was replicated in an independent cohort. Correlated functional status among segregating V segments might reflect linkage disequilibrium, but an unknown experimental factor could not be ruled out. The authors suggested that the approach could potentially be generalized to other disease states and immunological phenotypes. A further reported finding was that TCR beta sequences accurately predicted the HLA-A and HLA-B alleles for most subjects in the first cohort. In vitro tests confirmed that a few of the cytomegalovirus-associated TCR beta chains recognize cytomegalovirus antigens. In the study, around 150 TCR beta chains were listed as associated with cytomegalovirus. A cluster of highly shared sequence variants was judged likely to represent a technical artifact of the sequencing pipeline. The classifier was reported to diagnose cytomegalovirus status with high specificity and sensitivity in both the original cohort and the validation cohort. Because some donors lacked HLA typing at each locus, the association tests relied only on the typed subset. Assigning TCR associations to individual alleles was difficult when HLA alleles, especially DR and DQ, strongly co-occurred. In a later analysis, several top co-occurrence clusters were reported to appear linked to parvovirus B19, influenza, CMV and Epstein-Barr virus. This cohort had only TCR beta chains sequenced, and the lack of alpha or paired-chain data limited which features could be detected. Broadly in line with IMGT annotations, most TCR beta V segments showed up in productive rearrangements about 90% or about 30% of the time in an earlier analysis of 587 of the donors. A later genetic analysis reported fewer N-insertions in productive TCRs among donors in an Asian-associated ancestry cluster than the roughly 720-donor mean. The presence/absence analyses assumed that sequencing depth was roughly uniform across donors, and that assumption may not be true. In a later analysis, HLA-associated TCR beta chains showed more clonal expansion and lower generation probabilities than non-associated chains that were equally common. Because counts were too low, 15 to 20 rarely observed V segments, including chromosome 9 orphons, were excluded from the earlier analysis of 587 of the donors. Immune exposure information for the cohort was limited to CMV serostatus. A later analysis found that most CMV-associated TCR beta chains appeared HLA-restricted, with HLA associations seemingly driven largely by CMV exposure. Specific HLA alleles were associated with more than 15,000 TCR beta sequences at a false discovery rate of 0.05 in a later analysis. In a later analysis, the rate of TCR association differed among HLA loci, with DRB1 alleles having the most associated TCRs and HLA-C alleles having the fewest. While some public TCRs were present in many individuals, most TCR sequences turned up only very rarely across donors.

About this clone itself: Its antigen remains unidentified. Base-call qualities are not available, and no considerably larger clone is one nucleotide away.

The cohort was made up of 650 to 700 healthy bone marrow donors. All cohort members were sampled while nominally healthy, although unrecorded immune exposures were likely present. The donor was CMV seropositive and belonged to the group of 250 to 350 seropositive cohort members. Each donor provided a peripheral blood sample, and peripheral blood mononuclear cells were used for TCR beta sequencing. The Qiagen DNeasy Blood Extraction Kit was used to extract genomic DNA from the blood cell samples. The library was prepared using the immunoSEQ multiplex PCR assay. The multiplex PCR relied on a mix of 60 forward primers for TCR Vbeta segments and 13 reverse primers for TCR Jbeta segments. Amplification of the CDR3 region of rearranged TCR beta genes was performed with a multiplex PCR assay on genomic DNA. The amplified TCR beta libraries were sequenced on the Illumina HiSeq System as 87-base-pair reads. As for how the authors treated the data: A later analysis counted about 80 million unique TCR beta chains across the 640 or so repertoires, and some 12 million of these chains were shared by at least two donors. A nearest-neighbor algorithm error-corrected the raw reads and collapsed the reads into unique sequences, merging closely related sequences to remove PCR and sequencing errors. CDR3 sequences were aligned to IMGT reference sequences to assign V, D and J gene segments. For a sequence to be retained, at least a six-nucleotide match to both a V gene segment and a J gene segment was required. Rearrangements were classified as productive when the CDR3 lacked stop codons and remained in frame with V and J, and all other rearrangements were classified as non-productive. CDR3 was defined according to IMGT convention as the region running from the second conserved V-encoded cysteine to the conserved J-encoded phenylalanine. The earlier analysis of a few hundred of the donors excluded sequences that lacked an unambiguous match to a single V gene segment. An earlier analysis of just under 600 of the donors called V segments functional above 56.7% productive rearrangements and segregating when the between-donor standard deviation exceeded 5%. A statistical classification framework was built for diagnosing cytomegalovirus status from the catalog of TCR beta chain sequences. V and J gene assignment, in a later analysis, came from comparing TCR nucleotide sequences with IMGT/GENE-DB human TR gene sequences. Using the TCRdist pipeline, a later analysis assigned CDR3 sequences along with most-parsimonious VDJ recombination scenarios. In a later analysis, each TCR beta chain was defined by its CDR3 amino acid sequence together with its V-gene family, and reads lacking a unique V-gene family were excluded. In a later analysis, some 600 highly shared, low-generation-probability nucleotide sequences were removed to address suspected cross-contamination and a sequencing artifact. A later analysis calculated a clonal expansion index for each public chain from normalized within-repertoire ranks of inferred template counts. In a later analysis, generation probabilities were computed with a VDJ recombination model fitted to out-of-frame rearrangements, and the resulting probabilities were checked against IGoR. In a later analysis, hypergeometric tests were used to score TCR-TCR, TCR-HLA and TCR-CMV co-occurrence, with a repertoire-size bias correction applied to TCR pairs. False discovery rates were estimated in a later analysis by permuting HLA or CMV assignments 20 times. In a later analysis, co-occurring TCRs were grouped using DBSCAN, with TCRdist sequence similarity added in when clustering inside HLA-allele-positive subsets. Repertoires with fewer than 30,000 or more than 120,000 public chains, plus five repertoires with anomalous nucleotide sharing, were excluded from co-occurrence clustering. In TCRdb, the immuneACCESS table is reduced to in-frame sequences with V and J assigned. These tables do not hold every clone; where another copy was compared, an unresolved V gene accounts for under half, and the others remain unexplained. V and J calls plus clone size are reproduced from that table; the DNA served to infer D and trimming. In this sample the table shows some 180,000 clones, approximately 80% of which occur a single time. The top ten clones comprise less than 15% of the sample.

The CDR3, cysteine through phenylalanine, is 15 amino acids long. CDR3 DNA only is kept here, 45 bases in frame from base 1. CDR1 is given as MNHEY and CDR2 as SVGAGI, both from the germline V gene. V is pruned by 6 bases and J by 0 bases, leaving 5 bases of the junction without a gene match. The sequenced sample was PBMCs. The sequence joins TRBV6-5 to TRBJ1-5; 7 central bases correspond to TRBD1. The source of this sequence is a woman aged 25 to 39 in good health and CMV-seropositive. The bases read TGTGCCAGCAGGGGGACAGCGTTTAGCAATCAGCCCCAGCATTTT. The encoded protein is CASRGTAFSNQPQHF.